Sequencing of this T cell receptor (beta chain) was carried out in a study of cytomegalovirus exposure and HLA in healthy donors. Study overall: Among about 179 million T cells, an earlier analysis found about 110 million unique TCR beta sequences. General study results and limits: More clonal expansion characterized HLA-associated TCR beta chains than equally common others in a later analysis. TCR beta sequences reportedly predicted most subjects' HLA-A and HLA-B alleles accurately.

Concerning this clone itself: Its antigen is not identified.

V lost 5 bases and J lost 2; bases outside the gene matches: 5. The germline V gene encodes CDR1 SGHVS and CDR2 FQNEAQ. This CDR3 comprises 15 residues. Primers included in the PCR were 60 Vbeta and 13 Jbeta primers. This table comes from immunoSEQ multiplex PCR, and its TCRdb copy is limited to in-frame clones, with some not included. The table has over 120,000 clones, about 71% seen once. This receptor was identified in a woman aged 60-75 years in good health and CMV-seropositive. The specimen sequenced was PBMCs. The gene calls are TRBV7-8 and TRBJ2-2; 7 bases agree with TRBD1. CDR3 region: CASSPWTGNTGELFF. The CDR3 nucleotides are TGTGCCAGCAGCCCTTGGACAGGAAACACCGGGGAGCTGTTTTTT.